The clone carrying this TCR beta chain occurred a few times. The CDR3 runs to 13 residues. The data stem from a study of blood T cell repertoires in COVID-19. Study context: Acute-phase and convalescent COVID-19 samples originated in the United States, Italy and Spain. Sample material is recorded as cDNA or gDNA derived from T cells, B-cell-depleted T cells, or PBMCs.

Enrolled during active infection, Seattle patients were then followed longitudinally. Authors' analysis steps: Reference gene primer amplification gave estimated nucleated cell counts. Repertoires were generated with immunoSEQ multiplex PCR, while TCRdb's copy carries only in-frame clones and drops some. V, J and clone size were drawn from that table, and D and trimming were deduced from the DNA. In the table there are around 340,000 clones, 86% of which are singletons. Sequenced sample: peripheral blood. V and J are TRBV21-1 and TRBJ2-5; TRBD1, the D gene given by the table, was not confirmed from the DNA. TRBV21-1 is classified as a pseudogene. The clonotype was recovered from a woman aged 55-69 years with COVID-19, enrolled during active disease. CDR3 sequence (DNA): TGTGCCAGCAGCAATACCGCCAGAGAGACCCAGTACTTC. It translates to CASSNTARETQYF.